This TCR beta chain comes out of a study of CD8+CD57+ T cells in acquired aplastic anemia. It was genomic DNA that served as the template for profiling TCR beta VDJ and CDR3. One entry per CDR3 protein, called by TCRdb with MiXCR from the reads. This table holds about 160,000 distinct CDR3 sequences, about two thirds found once. CD8+CD57+ cell expansion, shown by flow cytometry, had occurred in the patients selected for sequencing. Source material: sorted CD4+, CD8+, or CD8+CD57+ T cells (not recorded which) from PBMCs. This receptor was taken from a human donor with aplastic anemia.

This CDR3 is CATSSDQPQHF. As DNA, the CDR3 is TGTGCCACCAGCAGCGACCAGCCCCAGCATTTT. The genes are TRBV15 and TRBJ1-5; D gene unclear. Per germline, CDR1 LNHNV and CDR2 YYDKDF (reference sequence). V lost 3 bases to trimming and J lost 7 bases, with 4 bases between them. The CDR3 runs 11 residues.